Each of the 30 T cell receptor beta chains below was sequenced from the same sample in a study of cytomegalovirus exposure and HLA in healthy donors. Primers for the PCR totalled 60 Vbeta and 13 Jbeta. TCRdb's table, derived via immunoSEQ multiplex PCR, lists solely in-frame clones and lacks some. This repertoire shows 130,000 or so clones, approximately 71% found once; its top ten account for around 3.4%. Specimen: PBMCs. The receptors stem from a man in his forties or fifties in good health and CMV-seronegative.

The chain has TRBV6-5 and TRBJ1-1; 7 bases are a match to TRBD1. Germline V gene data show CDR1 as MNHEY and CDR2 as SVGAGI. CDR3 length equals 13 residues. Trimming took 7 bases from V and 4 from J; bases not matched to a gene: 6. The CDR3 loop reads CASTQDRTTEAFF. In DNA, the CDR3 is TGTGCCAGCACCCAGGACAGGACCACTGAAGCTTTCTTT.

The J gene is TRBJ2-7, the V gene TRBV6-1, with D maybe TRBD1 (5 bases). Germline lookup yields CDR1 MNHNS and CDR2 SASEGT. This CDR3 is 13 amino acids long. Deletions cut 6 bases from V and 7 bases from J, with 16 bases between. The CDR3 nucleotides are TGTGCCAGCAGAGGGGATGGGGTATGGGAGCAGTACTTC. Its protein product is CASRGDGVWEQYF.

The chain recombines TRBV18 with TRBJ2-7; no clear D. The length of the CDR3 is 13 residues. Trimming pared 3 bases from V and 1 base from J, leaving 7 bases between. Germline V gene lookup returns CDR1 KGHSH and CDR2 LQKENI. The CDR3: CASSPDGSYEQYF. For the CDR3, the DNA is TGTGCCAGCTCACCTGACGGGTCCTACGAGCAGTACTTC.

The rearrangement links TRBV30 to TRBJ2-3, with D perhaps TRBD2 (5 bases). With 0 bases removed from V and 10 bases from J, the gap between germline ends came to 11 bases. This CDR3 spans 12 amino acids. CDR1 is GTSNPN and CDR2 is SVGIG in the germline V gene (reference sequence). DNA of the CDR3: TGTGCCTGGAGTGTCCCTCTGGGAGCGCAGTATTTT. It is translated as CAWSVPLGAQYF.

The chain combines TRBV5-1 with TRBJ2-1; TRBD2 matches at 16 bases. The CDR3 extends over 20 amino acids. With V trimmed by 0 bases and J by 8 bases, 14 bases remained unmatched. Germline V lookup: CDR1 SGHRS, CDR2 YFSETQ. The CDR3 reads CASSLAVPGLAGGPLHEQFF. CDR3 coding DNA: TGCGCCAGCAGCTTGGCAGTCCCGGGACTAGCGGGGGGGCCTTTACATGAGCAGTTCTTC.

The chain is built from TRBV10-3 and TRBJ1-2; 10 bases fit TRBD1. Germline CDR1 ENHRY, CDR2 SYGVKD. The CDR3 loop spans 15 amino acids. Unmatched junction bases numbered 7, after V lost 4 bases and J lost 5 bases. The CDR3 region is CAISAQGQGLYGYTF. The CDR3 bases are TGTGCCATCAGTGCCCAGGGACAGGGGCTATATGGCTACACCTTC.

This chain connects TRBV18 to TRBJ1-6; D is perhaps TRBD1 (5 bases). CDR3 length: 16 residues. Germline CDR1 KGHSH, CDR2 LQKENI. Trimming took off 4 bases at V and 8 bases at J, with 18 bases between the two ends. The CDR3 protein is CASSQSGKARHSPLHF. CDR3 sequence (DNA): TGTGCCAGCTCACAATCAGGGAAGGCCCGGCATTCACCCCTCCACTTT.

The chain couples TRBV4-1 to TRBJ2-6, with D possibly being TRBD2 (6 bases). CDR3 size: 19 residues. Germline assignment: CDR1 MGHRA and CDR2 YSYEKL. Trimming cost V 1 base and J 2 bases, with 18 bases left between them. DNA of the CDR3: TGCGCCAGCAGCCAAGTTAGGAGGGGAATAGCAGCTGGGGCCAACGTCCTGACTTTC. It yields the protein CASSQVRRGIAAGANVLTF.

The chain is built from TRBV6-5 and TRBJ2-3; TRBD1 might be the D (6 bases). The germline V gene has CDR1 MNHEY and CDR2 SVGAGI. Trimming removed 6 bases from V and 9 bases from J, with 13 bases in between. This CDR3 region has 12 residues. The CDR3: CASRDQGKTQYF. The CDR3 region has the DNA TGTGCCAGCAGAGATCAGGGGAAGACGCAGTATTTT.

This chain joins TRBV7-3 and TRBJ2-3, with a tentative D call TRBD2 (6 bases). V was cut by 4 bases and J by 0 bases, with 14 bases left in between. CDR3 length equals 16 residues. Germline-derived CDR1 and CDR2 are SGHTA and FQGTGA. As DNA, the CDR3 is TGTGCCAGCAGCTCTTCCTTCCGGGGGAGCACAGATACGCAGTATTTT. Translating gives CASSSSFRGSTDTQYF.

This clone is a singleton in its sample. This chain uses TRBV6-1 with TRBJ2-5; 8 positions match TRBD2. CDR1 is MNHNS and CDR2 is SASEGT in the germline V gene. This CDR3 spans 13 amino acids. V dropped 9 bases and J dropped 1; count of bases not matched to a gene: 4. The CDR3 bases are TGTGCCAGGGCGGGGGGTTTCCAAGAGACCCAGTACTTC. This translates into CARAGGFQETQYF.

J is TRBJ1-6 and V is TRBV7-9, with 10 positions matching TRBD1. The trim removed 4 bases at V and 5 bases at J, leaving 2 bases unmatched. The CDR3 runs 15 residues. Germline V gene data show CDR1 as SEHNR and CDR2 as FQNEAQ (reference sequence). CDR3 sequence reads: CASSWGQGNNSPLHF. Written as DNA, the CDR3 is TGTGCCAGCAGCTGGGGACAGGGGAATAATTCACCCCTCCACTTT.

CDR3 in DNA: TGTGCCAGCACTGGCGGGAACTCCTACAATGAGCAGTTCTTC. Translated, it gives CASTGGNSYNEQFF. The genes are TRBV6-1 and TRBJ2-1; D perhaps matches TRBD2 (6 bases). CDR3 size: 14 residues. Germline assignment: CDR1 MNHNS and CDR2 SASEGT. Trimming took 7 bases from V and 0 from J, leaving 10 bases between them.

The chain links TRBV6-1 to TRBJ2-2; TRBD2 might be the D (5 bases). Germline CDR1 is MNHNS and CDR2 is SASEGT. Trimming removed 7 bases at V and 4 bases at J, with 16 bases between. The CDR3 sequence is 15 residues long. The CDR3 loop reads CASTGGGEGTGELFF. The CDR3 DNA sequence: TGTGCCAGCACCGGAGGAGGTGAGGGCACCGGGGAGCTGTTTTTT.

The chain combines TRBV6-5 with TRBJ1-5; 8 nucleotides line up with TRBD1. CDR3 length: 14 residues. CDR1 is MNHEY and CDR2 is SVGAGI in the germline V gene. V shed 5 bases, J shed 11 bases, and the junction held 11 bases outside the gene matches. CDR3 coding DNA: TGTGCCAGCAGTACAGACAGGGGTAGAGGGGCCCAGCATTTT. This sequence encodes CASSTDRGRGAQHF.

This chain connects TRBV29-1 to TRBJ2-1; D remains unclear. CDR3 size: 13 residues. V shed 4 bases and J shed 0 bases, with 7 bases lying between them. Germline CDR1 and CDR2: SQVTM and ANQGSEA. The DNA of the CDR3 is TGCAGCGTTGCAGGTTCCTCCTACAATGAGCAGTTCTTC. Its protein is CSVAGSSYNEQFF.

The chain couples TRBV5-1 to TRBJ2-5; 11 nucleotides match TRBD1. The ends lost 0 bases at V and 4 bases at J; junction bases unmatched: 2. The CDR3 is 15 amino acids. Germline CDR1 and CDR2: SGHRS and YFSETQ. Here the CDR3 reads CASSLAGTGGETQYF. CDR3 bases: TGCGCCAGCAGCTTGGCCGGGACAGGGGGAGAGACCCAGTACTTC.

This chain links TRBV7-8 with TRBJ1-4; no reliable D call. The V end lost 1 base, the J end lost 1 base, and 13 bases lay between the germline ends. The CDR3 is made up of 17 amino acids. Germline CDR1 SGHVS, CDR2 FQNEAQ. CDR3 DNA: TGTGCCAGCAGCTTAGTTTGGTGGGAGATAACTAATGAAAAACTGTTTTTT. Amino acids: CASSLVWWEITNEKLFF.

The V and J genes are TRBV19 and TRBJ1-2, with 8 bases matching TRBD1. The germline V gene encodes CDR1 LNHDA and CDR2 SQIVND (reference sequence). The CDR3 extends over 16 amino acids. Trimming cost V 4 bases and J 4 bases; bases outside gene matches: 11. The CDR3 reads CASSRTGKSVSYGYTF. CDR3 DNA sequence: TGTGCCAGTAGTAGGACAGGGAAATCGGTTAGCTATGGCTACACCTTC.

This clone showed up just a few times. The CDR3 sequence is CASSPGAYEQYF. In nucleotides, the CDR3 is TGTGCCAGCAGCCCGGGGGCCTACGAGCAGTACTTC. The rearrangement uses TRBV7-6 and TRBJ2-7; TRBD2 is a possible D gene (6 bases). In germline, CDR1 is SGHVS, CDR2 FNYEAQ. This CDR3 has 12 amino acids. The ends were cut back, 5 bases at V and 2 bases at J, with 7 bases in the middle.

In this sample, this clone turned up a few times. CDR3 region: CASSYSNPRTGELFF. CDR3 coding DNA: TGTGCCAGCAGTTACTCGAATCCCCGGACCGGGGAGCTGTTTTTT. The chain links TRBV6-5 to TRBJ2-2; D is unresolved. The length of the CDR3 is 15 residues. The ends were cut back, 0 bases at V and 5 bases at J, with 10 bases in the middle. CDR1 is MNHEY and CDR2 is SVGAGI in the germline V gene.

The rearrangement links TRBV5-1 to TRBJ1-1; 7 bases agree with TRBD1. Germline V lookup: CDR1 SGHRS, CDR2 YFSETQ. V lost 3 bases and J lost 2; bases outside the gene matches: 10. The CDR3 runs to 16 residues. The CDR3 nucleotides are TGCGCCAGCAGCTCGTCCTTGGGACAGTTAAACACTGAAGCTTTCTTT. Residues: CASSSSLGQLNTEAFF.

The chain has TRBV5-5 and TRBJ2-5; 9 nucleotides match TRBD2. Germline V lookup: CDR1 SGHKS, CDR2 YYEKEE (reference sequence). V lost 3 bases and J lost 3; bases outside the gene matches: 9. This CDR3 is 16 amino acids long. CDR3 sequence reads: CASSWWASGAEETQYF. Here the CDR3 DNA reads TGTGCCAGCAGCTGGTGGGCTAGCGGGGCCGAAGAGACCCAGTACTTC.

The chain employs TRBV11-2 and TRBJ2-5; D remains unclear. V dropped 2 bases and J dropped 4 bases, with 8 bases sitting between them. This CDR3 comprises 13 residues. The germline V gene has CDR1 SGHAT and CDR2 FQNNGV. The CDR3 reads CASSLMGRETQYF. Here the CDR3 DNA reads TGTGCCAGCAGCTTAATGGGCCGAGAGACCCAGTACTTC. The whole variable domain, filled in from reference TRBV11-2 and TRBJ2-5, reads EAGVAQSPRYKIIEKRQSVAFWCNPISGHATLYWYQQILGQGPKLLIQFQNNGVVDDSQLPKDRFSAERLKGVDSTLKIQPAKLEDSAVYLCASSLMGRETQYFGPGTRLLVL.

The V and J genes are TRBV6-1 and TRBJ2-7; TRBD1 agrees at 9 bases. The junction had 15 bases not matched to a gene; V was cut back by 10 bases and J by 8 bases. The CDR3 consists of 14 residues. Germline CDR1 and CDR2: MNHNS and SASEGT. This CDR3 reads CATPEDRGYRKQYF. Written as DNA, the CDR3 is TGTGCCACCCCAGAGGACAGGGGATATCGCAAGCAGTACTTC.

This chain connects TRBV13 to TRBJ1-5; possibly TRBD1 for D (6 bases). Trimming took 2 bases from V and 2 from J, leaving 10 bases between them. The germline V gene has CDR1 PRHDT and CDR2 FYEKMQ (reference sequence). This CDR3 is 15 amino acids long. The CDR3 loop reads CASSLRSGGNQPQHF. CDR3 DNA: TGTGCCAGCAGCTTAAGGTCAGGGGGCAATCAGCCCCAGCATTTT.

The rearrangement links TRBV4-3 to TRBJ2-3, with D maybe TRBD1 (6 bases). Trimming pared 0 bases from V and 6 bases from J, leaving 10 bases between. CDR3 length: 14 amino acids. From germline, CDR1 is LGHNA and CDR2 YSLEER. DNA of the CDR3: TGCGCCAGCAGCCAAGAAATCCAGGGGGATACGCAGTATTTT. It is translated as CASSQEIQGDTQYF.

The chain joins TRBV18 to TRBJ2-1; D might be TRBD1 (6 bases). V was trimmed by 7 bases and J by 10 bases, leaving 23 bases between them. This CDR3 is 15 amino acids long. Germline CDR1 is KGHSH and CDR2 is LQKENI. CDR3 sequence reads: CASCPEPGHSREQFF. CDR3 coding DNA: TGTGCCAGCTGCCCTGAACCGGGACACTCCCGAGAGCAGTTCTTC.

V gene TRBV13 combines with J gene TRBJ2-1, with 7 bases fitting TRBD1. The CDR3 covers 14 residues. Germline CDR1 is PRHDT and CDR2 is FYEKMQ (reference sequence). V shed 4 bases, J shed 1 base, and the junction held 1 base outside the gene matches. CDR3 nucleotides: TGTGCCAGCAGCTCACAGGGGTCCTACAATGAGCAGTTCTTC. Translating gives CASSSQGSYNEQFF. Complete variable domain (other parts from reference TRBV13 and TRBJ2-1): AAGVIQSPRHLIKEKRETATLKCYPIPRHDTVYWYQQGPGQDPQFLISFYEKMQSDKGSIPDRFSAQQFSDYHSELNMSSLELGDSALYFCASSSQGSYNEQFFGPGTRLTVL.

The chain links TRBV7-8 to TRBJ1-6; possibly TRBD1 for D (6 bases). V shed 4 bases and J shed 5 bases, with 9 bases lying between them. CDR1 SGHVS and CDR2 FQNEAQ come from the germline V gene. This CDR3 is 14 amino acids long. Here the CDR3 reads CASSSRQDNSPLHF. The CDR3 DNA follows: TGTGCCAGCAGCTCCCGACAGGATAATTCACCCCTCCACTTT.